A single sample is the source of the 31 T cell receptor beta chains below, sequenced in a study of blood T cell repertoires in COVID-19. Only in-frame clones appear in the TCRdb table, and some are missing; sequencing was by immunoSEQ multiplex PCR. The sample has 200,000 or so clones, 65% to 90% seen once; the top ten hold about 2.3%. Sequences were obtained from peripheral blood. The receptors come from a man between 35 and 55 years old who had recovered from COVID-19.

This clone was found once. V gene TRBV11-3 combines with J gene TRBJ2-3; a possible D gene is TRBD2 (6 bases). CDR3 length: 18 residues. V lost 1 base and J 1 base, leaving 18 bases between the germline ends. CDR1 SGHNT and CDR2 YENEEA come from the germline V gene. CDR3 protein: CASSLAVGGEIGTDTQYF. The CDR3 nucleotides are TGTGCCAGCAGCTTAGCGGTGGGGGGTGAAATCGGCACAGATACGCAGTATTTT.

In this sample, this clone turned up once. The chain employs TRBV14 and TRBJ1-4; maybe TRBD1 (5 bases). Germline values: CDR1 SGHDN, CDR2 FVKESK. Trimming removed 5 bases from V and 8 bases from J, with 18 bases in between. The CDR3 runs 15 residues. In DNA, the CDR3 is TGTGCCAGCAGCGGTCAGGGAAGGCCTGGGGAAAAACTGTTTTTT. Its translation: CASSGQGRPGEKLFF.

The J gene is TRBJ2-2, the V gene TRBV6-5, with TRBD1 as a possible D gene (5 bases). This CDR3 is 14 amino acids long. The germline CDR1 and CDR2 sequences are MNHEY and SVGAGI. V shed 6 bases and J shed 2 bases, with 10 bases lying between them. CDR3 protein: CASRLQVNTGELFF. Written as DNA, the CDR3 is TGTGCCAGCAGATTACAGGTTAACACCGGGGAGCTGTTTTTT.

This clone is a singleton in its sample. The genes are TRBV5-1 and TRBJ2-5; TRBD2 matches at 7 bases. V trimming: 0 bases; J trimming: 5 bases; junction bases outside the gene matches: 7. Per germline, CDR1 SGHRS and CDR2 YFSETQ. This CDR3 is 15 amino acids long. In nucleotides, the CDR3 is TGCGCCAGCAGCTTGGCGGGAGGCTGGGGGGAGACCCAGTACTTC. Encoded protein: CASSLAGGWGETQYF.

The rearrangement links TRBV18 to TRBJ2-7; D is uncertain. Trimming removed 1 base from V and 5 bases from J, with 12 bases in between. Germline V CDR1 and CDR2: KGHSH, LQKENI. The CDR3 covers 14 residues. CDR3 nucleotide sequence: TGTGCCAGCTCACCACTGGCTGCCCCCAACGAGCAGTACTTC. Amino acid sequence: CASSPLAAPNEQYF.

The rearrangement joins TRBV14 to TRBJ2-7; 9 bases align to TRBD2. The V gene's germline CDR1 is SGHDN and CDR2 FVKESK. V shed 2 bases, J shed 7 bases, and the junction held 6 bases outside the gene matches. The CDR3 runs to 14 residues. CDR3 nucleotides: TGTGCCAGCAGCCAAAGGACTAGCGATAGGGAGCAGTACTTC. Encoded protein: CASSQRTSDREQYF.

This chain joins TRBV27 and TRBJ2-1; 7 positions agree with TRBD1. The V gene end was trimmed by 8 bases and the J gene end by 14 bases; junction bases not matched to a gene: 6. The CDR3 totals 10 residues. CDR1 is MNHEY, CDR2 SMNVEV, per germline (reference sequence). DNA of the CDR3: TGTGCCAGCGGACGACAGGGTGAGTTCTTC. Translating it yields CASGRQGEFF.

The chain recombines TRBV7-8 with TRBJ1-5, with D uncertain. Trimming stripped 4 bases from V and 4 bases from J, with 11 bases between. Germline assignment: CDR1 SGHVS and CDR2 FQNEAQ. The CDR3 length is 14 residues. Here the CDR3 DNA reads TGTGCCAGCAGCTCCAACCCCGGGAATCAGCCCCAGCATTTT. Translating it yields CASSSNPGNQPQHF.

The V call is TRBV5-1, the J call TRBJ2-7, with 10 nucleotides matching TRBD1. V lost 3 bases and J lost 3; bases outside the gene matches: 3. The CDR3 totals 14 residues. Looked up from germline, CDR1 is SGHRS and CDR2 is YFSETQ. The CDR3 is CASSSRDRGYEQYF. For the CDR3, the DNA is TGCGCCAGCAGCTCCCGGGACAGGGGCTACGAGCAGTACTTC.

The chain has TRBV5-8 and TRBJ2-3, with 11 bases that match TRBD2. The CDR3 has 18 amino acids. The junction had 8 bases not matched to a gene; V was cut back by 0 bases and J by 2 bases. The germline V gene encodes CDR1 SGHTS and CDR2 YDEGEE. CDR3 loop: CASSLAEGTSGSTDTQYF. In DNA form, the CDR3 reads TGTGCCAGCAGCTTGGCCGAAGGGACTAGCGGATCCACAGATACGCAGTATTTT.

This rearrangement joins TRBV6-5 to TRBJ2-7; D remains unclear. With 2 bases removed from V and 0 bases from J, the gap between germline ends came to 14 bases. Germline V gives CDR1 MNHEY, CDR2 SVGAGI. The CDR3 totals 16 residues. The CDR3 sequence is CASSYESERHSYEQYF. In nucleotides, the CDR3 is TGTGCCAGCAGTTACGAGTCGGAAAGACACTCCTACGAGCAGTACTTC.

The chain couples TRBV2 to TRBJ1-6, with D maybe TRBD1 (6 bases). Germline V gene data show CDR1 as SNHLY and CDR2 as FYNNEI. V was trimmed by 7 bases and J by 3 bases, leaving 19 bases between them. This CDR3 region has 17 residues. The CDR3 loop is CASIRGAQVVYNSPLHF. The CDR3 region has the DNA TGTGCCAGCATACGGGGGGCCCAGGTCGTCTATAATTCACCCCTCCACTTT. Supplemented by reference TRBV2 and TRBJ1-6, the full variable domain reads EPEVTQTPSHQVTQMGQEVILRCVPISNHLYFYWYRQILGQKVEFLVSFYNNEISEKSEIFDDQFSVERPDGSNFTLKIRSTKLEDSAMYFCASIRGAQVVYNSPLHFGNGTRLTVT.

The chain carries TRBV2 and TRBJ2-1; 7 bases fit TRBD2. Germline trimming cut 7 bases from V and 2 bases from J; bases unmatched to any gene: 5. The CDR3 extends over 14 amino acids. Germline V gives CDR1 SNHLY, CDR2 FYNNEI. In DNA form, the CDR3 reads TGTGCCAGCACCGGACTAGGGCCCTACAATGAGCAGTTCTTC. As protein: CASTGLGPYNEQFF.

This chain links TRBV27 with TRBJ1-6; no definite D call. The CDR3 is 14 residues long. Per germline, CDR1 MNHEY and CDR2 SMNVEV (reference sequence). V lost 5 bases, J lost 7 bases, and 12 bases lay in between. The CDR3 loop is CASSILTYNSPLHF. CDR3 bases: TGTGCCAGCAGTATATTGACATACAATTCACCCCTCCACTTT.

The chain couples TRBV30 to TRBJ1-1; D unclear. Germline V gene lookup returns CDR1 GTSNPN and CDR2 SVGIG (reference sequence). The CDR3 sequence is 13 residues long. Trimming removed 0 bases from V and 6 bases from J, with 11 bases in between. CDR3 sequence (DNA): TGTGCCTGGAGTGTACAGTTACAAGCTGAAGCTTTCTTT. It codes for CAWSVQLQAEAFF.

The chain recombines TRBV5-5 with TRBJ2-2; D perhaps matches TRBD2 (5 bases). This CDR3 spans 15 amino acids. CDR1 is SGHKS and CDR2 is YYEKEE in the germline V gene (reference sequence). V lost 1 base and J lost 7, with 14 bases in between. CDR3 sequence (DNA): TGTGCCAGCAGCTTGAGCGGCGCCTGGGGCGGGGAGCTGTTTTTT. Its protein is CASSLSGAWGGELFF.

This chain links TRBV5-8 with TRBJ2-3, with 9 bases lining up with TRBD2. Looked up from germline, CDR1 is SGHTS and CDR2 is YDEGEE. CDR3 length equals 14 residues. V was pared by 0 bases and J by 9 bases, with 5 bases of the junction left unmatched. The CDR3 DNA sequence: TGTGCCAGCAGCTTGGCTTGGACTAGCGAGACGCAGTATTTT. Residues: CASSLAWTSETQYF.

V is TRBV19 and J is TRBJ2-1; tentatively, D is TRBD2 (5 bases). CDR3 length equals 11 residues. Germline CDR1 LNHDA, CDR2 SQIVND (reference sequence). V gave up 8 bases and J gave up 5 bases, with 7 bases separating them. CDR3 DNA sequence: TGTGCCAGTTGGGAGAACAATGAGCAGTTCTTC. It is translated as CASWENNEQFF. Based on the CDR3 plus reference TRBV19 and TRBJ2-1, the full variable domain is DGGITQSPKYLFRKEGQNVTLSCEQNLNHDAMYWYRQDPGQGLRLIYYSQIVNDFQKGDIAEGYSVSREKKESFPLTVTSAQKNPTAFYLCASWENNEQFFGPGTRLTVL.

The chain joins TRBV6-4 to TRBJ1-6; D not certain. V shed 7 bases and J shed 8 bases, with 18 bases lying between them. CDR1 is MRHNA and CDR2 is SNTAGT in the germline V gene. The CDR3 consists of 15 residues. The CDR3 protein is CASKEQPVRDSPLHF. In DNA form, the CDR3 reads TGTGCCAGCAAGGAGCAACCTGTTCGGGATTCACCCCTCCACTTT.

This clone was seen more than once but under ten times. The rearrangement joins TRBV5-1 to TRBJ2-7, with TRBD2 identical over 7 bases. Unmatched junction bases numbered 13, after V lost 4 bases and J lost 3 bases. This CDR3 has 16 amino acids. CDR1 SGHRS and CDR2 YFSETQ come from the germline V gene. The CDR3 DNA sequence: TGCGCCAGCAGCCAGGAGTTACCGGGAGGTAACTACGAGCAGTACTTC. Protein: CASSQELPGGNYEQYF.

V is TRBV12-3 or TRBV12-4 and J is TRBJ1-1, with 7 bases matching TRBD1. V was clipped by 5 bases and J by 12 bases; unmatched bases: 9. This CDR3 spans 12 amino acids. CDR3 amino acids: CASSGTGVLTFF. The CDR3 region has the DNA TGTGCCAGCAGTGGCACAGGGGTTCTGACTTTCTTT.

In this sample, this clone turned up a few times. The chain links TRBV6-6 to TRBJ2-7, with a possible D match to TRBD2 (5 bases). This CDR3 is built from 15 residues. V lost 6 bases and J 0 bases, leaving 15 bases between the germline ends. From germline, CDR1 is MNHNY and CDR2 SVGAGI (reference sequence). CDR3 coding DNA: TGTGCCAGCAGCCCTAGAGCGGATAGCTCCTACGAGCAGTACTTC. This codes for CASSPRADSSYEQYF.

The chain has TRBV5-1 and TRBJ2-2; 10 nucleotides align to TRBD2. Germline V gene sequence: CDR1 SGHRS, CDR2 YFSETQ. The CDR3 sequence is 16 residues long. V gave up 0 bases and J gave up 1 base; unmatched junction bases: 0. The CDR3 protein is CASSLGTSGNTGELFF. Here the CDR3 DNA reads TGCGCCAGCAGCTTGGGGACTAGCGGGAACACCGGGGAGCTGTTTTTT.

The V call is TRBV9, the J call TRBJ2-7; 7 nucleotides align to TRBD1. With 5 bases clipped from V and 4 bases from J, the junction kept 6 bases outside the gene matches. CDR1 and CDR2 from the germline V gene are SGDLS and YYNGEE. The CDR3 covers 13 residues. The CDR3 nucleotides read TGTGCCAGCAGTCCGGGACAGAATTACGAGCAGTACTTC. It encodes CASSPGQNYEQYF. Using reference TRBV9 and TRBJ2-7 for the parts outside the CDR3, the full variable domain is DSGVTQTPKHLITATGQRVTLRCSPRSGDLSVYWYQQSLDQGLQFLIQYYNGEERAKGNILERFSAQQFPDLHSELNLSSLELGDSALYFCASSPGQNYEQYFGPGTRLTVT.

The chain employs TRBV7-2 and TRBJ2-7; D is possibly TRBD2 (5 bases). Germline values: CDR1 SGHTA, CDR2 FQGNSA. The CDR3 contains 18 residues. Trimming shortened V by 2 bases and J by 0 bases, and 20 bases separated the two germline ends. The CDR3 DNA is TGTGCCAGCAGCTTAAGAGAGGGTGCACAGACCTACTCCTACGAGCAGTACTTC. Residues: CASSLREGAQTYSYEQYF.

V and J are TRBV5-6 and TRBJ2-3; D gene unclear. Germline V gives CDR1 SGHDT, CDR2 YYEEEE. This CDR3 is 15 amino acids long. The germline V and J ends were trimmed by 0 bases and 0 bases, with 8 bases remaining between them. The CDR3 protein is CASSLGQLSTDTQYF. CDR3 DNA sequence: TGTGCCAGCAGCTTGGGCCAGTTGAGCACAGATACGCAGTATTTT. The variable domain in full, with the rest retrieved from reference TRBV5-6 and TRBJ2-3, is DAGVTQSPTHLIKTRGQQVTLRCSPKSGHDTVSWYQQALGQGPQFIFQYYEEEERQRGNFPDRFSGHQFPNYSSELNVNALLLGDSALYLCASSLGQLSTDTQYFGPGTRLTVL.

This chain uses TRBV20-1 with TRBJ2-5, with a possible D match to TRBD2 (6 bases). From germline, CDR1 is DFQATT and CDR2 SNEGSKA (reference sequence). The CDR3 contains 11 residues. The CDR3 reads CSGSPGETQYF. The CDR3 DNA reads as TGCAGCGGGAGCCCAGGGGAGACCCAGTACTTC.

The chain couples TRBV18 to TRBJ1-2; the D gene is possibly TRBD1 (5 bases). Trimming removed 3 bases from V and 6 bases from J, with 17 bases in between. Germline-derived CDR1 and CDR2 are KGHSH and LQKENI. The CDR3 covers 15 residues. The CDR3 DNA reads TGTGCCAGCTCACCGGCGGGGGGTACGACTAATGGCTACACCTTC. Translating gives CASSPAGGTTNGYTF.

The chain links TRBV19 to TRBJ1-1; no reliable D call. The CDR3 spans 14 residues. V was pared by 6 bases and J by 8 bases, with 19 bases between. Germline values: CDR1 LNHDA, CDR2 SQIVND (reference sequence). CDR3 coding DNA: TGTGCCAGTAGAGGCTTGCACAGAGCTCCCGAAGCTTTCTTT. The encoded protein is CASRGLHRAPEAFF.

This clone has only a few counts. This chain uses TRBV6-2 or TRBV6-3 with TRBJ2-5, with TRBD1 as a possible D gene (6 bases). V lost 2 bases, J lost 3 bases, and 16 bases lay in between. CDR1 MNHEY and CDR2 SVGEGT come from the germline V gene. This CDR3 contains 16 residues. The CDR3 DNA reads TGTGCCAGCAGTTACCTTGTTGGACAGAGGGAAGAGACCCAGTACTTC. Protein: CASSYLVGQREETQYF.

The chain has TRBV4-3 and TRBJ1-4; D is unresolved. The V and J ends lost 4 bases and 4 bases respectively, with 19 bases between them. Germline V gene sequence: CDR1 LGHNA, CDR2 YSLEER. CDR3 length: 17 residues. The CDR3 nucleotides are TGCGCCAGCAGCCCAAGCCCGGGCCGGGCGGGTAATGAAAAACTGTTTTTT. This translates into CASSPSPGRAGNEKLFF.